This T cell receptor beta chain comes out of a study of blood T cell repertoires in COVID-19. Study at large: Sources were T cells, B-cell-depleted T cells, or PBMCs; the material itself was cDNA or gDNA.

The CDR3 runs 13 residues. Germline V gene lookup returns CDR1 SEHNR and CDR2 FQNEAQ (reference sequence). Trimming cost V 11 bases and J 6 bases; bases outside gene matches: 10. The authors' processing: Nucleated cell counts were estimated from reference gene primer amplification. Sequencing used immunoSEQ multiplex PCR; TCRdb keeps in-frame clones, though not all of them. V, J and clone size were drawn from that table, and D and trimming were deduced from the DNA. The sample includes 150,000 or so clones, 65% to 85% seen only once; the top ten take about 5.6%. This sequence joins TRBV7-9 and TRBJ2-7; TRBD1 matches 10 bases. What was sequenced was PBMCs or T cells enriched from blood (not recorded which). The sequence was obtained from a man aged 40-55 years who had recovered from COVID-19. As DNA, the CDR3 is TGTGCCGGATCCGGGACAGGGGATCCCGAGCAGTACTTC. Translated, it gives CAGSGTGDPEQYF.